The 13 T cell receptor beta chains in this list originate from one sample, sequenced in a study of tumor and adjacent non-tumor tissue in lung cancer. A modified ARM-PCR protocol with three rounds of nested PCR amplified TCRbeta. TCRdb reprocessed the multiplex PCR reads via MiXCR and lists one record per CDR3 protein. Of fewer than 85,000 distinct CDR3 sequences in the sample, around 73% were seen once. This sample's RNA came from whole unsorted tissue. Sequenced input: lung tumor tissue. These receptors all stem from a man in his sixties with non-small cell lung cancer.

In the case of this clonotype: Mismatch with germline at one junction end may stem from a read error. The gene calls are TRBV6-5 and TRBJ2-1, with D possibly being TRBD2 (6 bases). The germline V gene encodes CDR1 MNHEY and CDR2 SVGAGI. The CDR3 totals 14 residues. The CDR3 is CVSSAGGPLNEQFF. The CDR3 DNA is TGTGTCAGCAGTGCCGGGGGTCCCCTGAATGAGCAGTTCTTC.

This rearrangement joins TRBV5-5 to TRBJ1-4; 9 bases match TRBD1. The germline V gene encodes CDR1 SGHKS and CDR2 YYEKEE (reference sequence). V shed 9 bases, J shed 11 bases, and the junction held 14 bases outside the gene matches. The CDR3 sequence is 14 residues long. The CDR3 sequence: CATRWGQGSPKLFF. The CDR3 DNA is TGTGCCACCCGCTGGGGACAGGGATCCCCGAAACTGTTTTTT.

About this clonotype itself: An end of the junction differs from the germline gene, which may be a read error. The genes are TRBV12-3 or TRBV12-4 and TRBJ2-1; D is perhaps TRBD2 (5 bases). This CDR3 region has 15 residues. The CDR3 sequence: CASTFPQRNHNEQFF. In DNA, the CDR3 is TGTGCCAGCACTTTCCCTCAGCGGAACCACAATGAGCAATTCTTC.

A note on this clonotype: A read error may produce the germline difference seen at one junction end. The gene calls are TRBV5-1 and TRBJ2-3, with TRBD1 identical over 7 bases. The germline CDR1 and CDR2 sequences are SGHRS and YFSETQ. The CDR3 runs to 16 residues. CDR3 sequence: CVSSSGQRIHTDTQYF. CDR3 in DNA: TGCGTCAGCAGCTCGGGACAGCGGATCCACACAGATACGCAGTATTTT.

In its sample, this clonotype was seen many times. The chain carries TRBV20-1 and TRBJ2-7; no definite D call. Germline V CDR1 and CDR2: DFQATT, SNEGSKA (reference sequence). There are 14 residues in the CDR3. V dropped 0 bases and J dropped 2 bases, with 11 bases sitting between them. The CDR3 loop reads CSARDWAGTYEQYF. The CDR3 region has the DNA TGCAGTGCTAGAGATTGGGCAGGAACCTACGAGCAGTACTTC.

The sample holds one count of this clonotype. A junction end diverges from the germline sequence, so it may reflect a read error. This sequence joins TRBV30 and TRBJ1-2; D uncertain. Germline V gives CDR1 GTSNPN, CDR2 SVGIG (reference sequence). This CDR3 is 13 amino acids long. In DNA form, the CDR3 reads TGTGCCAGGAGTGTCGGGTATTTCTATGGCTACACCTTC. Translating gives CARSVGYFYGYTF.

For this clonotype: One end of the junction varies from germline; a read error may be responsible. The rearrangement joins TRBV20-1 to TRBJ2-1; the match to TRBD2 covers 7 bases. CDR1 and CDR2 from the germline V gene are DFQATT and SNEGSKA (reference sequence). The CDR3 is made up of 13 amino acids. The CDR3 spells CNARAGAYNEQFF. The DNA of the CDR3 is TGCAATGCTAGGGCGGGAGCGTACAATGAGCAGTTCTTC.

This clonotype turned up a few times. Germline and junction disagree at one end, which may indicate a read error. This chain uses TRBV14 with TRBJ1-4; no reliable D call. This CDR3 has 17 residues. The germline CDR1 and CDR2 sequences are SGHDN and FVKESK. CDR3 DNA: TGTGCCAGCAACCAAGAACTCCTGAGAGCAACTAATGAAAAACTGTTTTTT. It codes for CASNQELLRATNEKLFF.

Comment on this clonotype: One end of the junction varies from germline; a read error may be responsible. The rearrangement joins TRBV29-1 to TRBJ2-1, with D possibly TRBD2 on 5 matching bases. The CDR3 is 16 amino acids. Germline V gene sequence: CDR1 SQVTM, CDR2 ANQGSEA. The CDR3 nucleotides are TGCAACGTTGAGTCCATGCTAGCTGGCGATTACAATGGGCAGTTCTTC. It specifies CNVESMLAGDYNGQFF.

About this clonotype: The germline gene is not matched at one end of the junction; a read error may be the cause. The chain carries TRBV6-1 and TRBJ1-3; no clear D. The CDR3 runs to 13 residues. Per germline, CDR1 MNHNS and CDR2 SASEGT. The CDR3 DNA is TGTGCCAGCAAACGGGGTTCTGAAAACACCATATATTTT. Amino acids: CASKRGSENTIYF.

Concerning this clonotype: Possible read error: a much larger clone is one base away. In DNA, the CDR3 is TGCGCCAGCAGCTTCGACGCCTACGAGCAGTACTTC. Residues: CASSFDAYEQYF. The chain recombines TRBV5-1 with TRBJ2-7; D is undetermined. The germline V and J ends were trimmed by 2 bases and 2 bases, with 5 bases remaining between them. CDR3 length equals 12 residues. Per germline, CDR1 SGHRS and CDR2 YFSETQ.

A word on this clonotype: Its ends do not fully match the called genes, so a read error is possible. The CDR3, as DNA: TGTGCCATCAGTTTCTCAGGGGCGGGCGAAAAACTCTTTTTT. This gives the protein CAISFSGAGEKLFF. J is TRBJ1-4 and V is TRBV12-3 or TRBV12-4; D is possibly TRBD1 (6 bases). The CDR3 extends over 14 amino acids.

Regarding this clonotype: A clone one base away is much larger, so this may be a read error. The chain joins TRBV2 to TRBJ2-7; 8 positions agree with TRBD2. This CDR3 spans 14 amino acids. Germline trimming cut 8 bases from V and 7 bases from J; bases unmatched to any gene: 13. The germline V gene encodes CDR1 SNHLY and CDR2 FYNNEI. CDR3: CASCILAVNGEQYF. The CDR3 bases are TGTGCCAGCTGTATACTAGCGGTTAACGGGGAGCAGTACTTC.